This is a list of T cell receptor beta chains from one sample in a study of cytomegalovirus exposure and HLA in healthy donors. The method was immunoSEQ multiplex PCR; TCRdb's version includes in-frame clones alone and lacks a portion of them. This sample has 150,000 to 180,000 clones; about four fifths occur once, and the top ten carry about 2.8%. Sequenced sample: PBMCs. Receptors were obtained from a young man in good health and CMV-seronegative. Both conserved end residues are part of each CDR3. A D gene is named only where the DNA matches it firmly. Rows give clone size only sometimes, using once, few, many, or a class for an expanded clone.

D,size,V,J,DNA,CDR3
TRBD1,-,TRBV9,TRBJ2-7,TGTGCCAGCAGCGCCACGGGACAGAACTCCTACGAGCAGTACTTC,CASSATGQNSYEQYF
-,-,TRBV11-1,TRBJ2-7,TGTGCCAGCAGCTTCGAGTGGGGGGGGCACGAGCAGTACTTC,CASSFEWGGHEQYF
TRBD1,once,TRBV5-1,TRBJ2-5,TGCGCCAGCAGCGCAAGACAGGGCGGCCAAGAGACCCAGTACTTC,CASSARQGGQETQYF
-,-,TRBV11-2,TRBJ2-5,TGTGCCAGCAGCCTAGGGTCGGGTAGCCAAGAGACCCAGTACTTC,CASSLGSGSQETQYF
TRBD2,few,TRBV5-6,TRBJ2-5,TGTGCCAGCAGCCGCAGCGGGGGGAGGGAGACCCAGTACTTC,CASSRSGGRETQYF
TRBD1,-,TRBV7-9,TRBJ2-7,TGTGCCAGCAGCCCACAGACAGGGCTTTCCTACGAGCAGTACTTC,CASSPQTGLSYEQYF
TRBD2,-,TRBV2,TRBJ2-2,TGTGCCAGCAGCCCCGAGCGGGGGGGCACCGGGGAGCTGTTTTTT,CASSPERGGTGELFF
TRBD2,-,TRBV4-1,TRBJ2-1,TGCGCCAGCAGCCAAGCATGGCGGGGGTCCTACAATGAGCAGTTCTTC,CASSQAWRGSYNEQFF
-,-,TRBV7-2,TRBJ2-5,TGTGCCAGCAGCCCCGGTGGGACCCAGTACTTC,CASSPGGTQYF
-,-,TRBV27,TRBJ2-2,TGTGCCAGCAGTTCGAGACAGGGAGGCACCGGGGAGCTGTTTTTT,CASSSRQGGTGELFF
TRBD1,-,TRBV2,TRBJ1-1,TGTGCCAGCAGGGGACAGGGGAACACTGAAGCTTTCTTT,CASRGQGNTEAFF
TRBD1,-,TRBV6-1,TRBJ1-2,TGTGCCAGCAGTGAGGACAGGGAGTATGGCTACACCTTC,CASSEDREYGYTF
TRBD2,-,TRBV27,TRBJ2-2,TGTGCCAGCAGTTTAACCCGACTAGCGGAGCTGTTTTTT,CASSLTRLAELFF
TRBD1,-,TRBV5-1,TRBJ2-5,TGCGCCAGCAGGGCGGGACAGGTGGAAGAGACCCAGTACTTC,CASRAGQVEETQYF
-,-,TRBV18,TRBJ2-5,TGTGCCAGCTCACCAGACAGGCCACAAGAGACCCAGTACTTC,CASSPDRPQETQYF
TRBD1,few,TRBV4-1,TRBJ1-5,TGCGCCAGCAGCCAGGACAGGGTTTCGGTGAGGAATCAGCCCCAGCATTTT,CASSQDRVSVRNQPQHF
-,-,TRBV10-3,TRBJ1-1,TGTGCCATCAGTGTCCAGAACACTGAAGCTTTCTTT,CAISVQNTEAFF
TRBD1,few,TRBV5-1,TRBJ1-4,TGCGCCTCTAAACAGGGGGCACGACTGTTTTTT,CASKQGARLFF
TRBD2,-,TRBV19,TRBJ2-1,TGTGCCAGTAGTCCTCTAGCGGGGAGCTCCTACAATGAGCAGTTCTTC,CASSPLAGSSYNEQFF
TRBD1,-,TRBV5-4,TRBJ2-2,TGTGCCAGCAGCACAGGGGACAGGGGGTTAGGGGAGCTGTTTTTT,CASSTGDRGLGELFF
-,-,TRBV13,TRBJ1-6,TGTGCCAGCAGCTTAGTTGTTGAAGCTTCACCCCTCCACTTT,CASSLVVEASPLHF
TRBD1,-,TRBV7-2,TRBJ1-5,TGTGCCAGCAGCCCGCATCCACAGGGGGCCCAACAGCCCCAGCATTTT,CASSPHPQGAQQPQHF
TRBD1,few,TRBV6-5,TRBJ1-1,TGTGCCAGCAGTCGCCGGCAGGGGGCTTCCACTGAAGCTTTCTTT,CASSRRQGASTEAFF
-,-,TRBV7-9,TRBJ1-1,TGTGCCAGCAGCCTCCGTTGGGCTAAAGATCGTGACACTGAAGCTTTCTTT,CASSLRWAKDRDTEAFF
TRBD1,-,TRBV29-1,TRBJ1-1,TGCAGCGTCATAAAGGGACAGGACACTGAAGCTTTCTTT,CSVIKGQDTEAFF
-,once,TRBV18,TRBJ2-5,TGTGCCAGCTCACCACCGACTACAGAGACCCAGTACTTC,CASSPPTTETQYF
TRBD1,-,TRBV18,TRBJ1-2,TGTGCCAGCTCACCGATTGGAATCACAGGGGGTGGTTATGGCTACACCTTC,CASSPIGITGGGYGYTF
TRBD2,-,TRBV5-4,TRBJ2-5,TGTGCCAGCAGCTCCTTAGCGGGCGGTCAAGAGACCCAGTACTTC,CASSSLAGGQETQYF
-,-,TRBV18,TRBJ1-6,TGTGCCAGCTCCCCCCCCCAGGGGCCTAATTCACCCCTCCACTTT,CASSPPQGPNSPLHF
-,once,TRBV29-1,TRBJ2-3,TGCAGCGTTGGCCCAGGGTCCACAGATACGCAGTATTTT,CSVGPGSTDTQYF
TRBD2,-,TRBV7-9,TRBJ2-2,TGTGCCAGCAGCTTAGACTGGCCGGGAGGATACACCGGGGAGCTGTTTTTT,CASSLDWPGGYTGELFF
TRBD1,-,TRBV5-1,TRBJ1-2,TGCGCCAGCAGCAGGGGACAGGGACTTAACTATGGCTACACCTTC,CASSRGQGLNYGYTF
TRBD2,-,TRBV9,TRBJ2-2,TGTGCCAGCAGCGTAAACTGGGAGGGCGGGGAGCTGTTTTTT,CASSVNWEGGELFF
-,-,TRBV19,TRBJ2-6,TGTGCCAGTTACGGACGGGGGAGCTCTGGGGCCAACGTCCTGACTTTC,CASYGRGSSGANVLTF
-,few,TRBV5-8,TRBJ2-5,TGTGCCAGCAGCCTCACTAGTTTTCAAGAGACCCAGTACTTC,CASSLTSFQETQYF
-,-,TRBV27,TRBJ1-2,TGTGCCAGCAGGACCCGGGGAGGGGCTTATGGCTACACCTTC,CASRTRGGAYGYTF
-,few,TRBV6-4,TRBJ2-1,TGTGCCAGCAGCGATGGGAAGGCTTACGGTCAGGACAATTGGGATGAGCAGTTCTTC,CASSDGKAYGQDNWDEQFF
-,few,TRBV6-4,TRBJ1-6,TGTGCCAGCAGTGACGGTAGGGGGGGAGCACCCCTCCACTTT,CASSDGRGGAPLHF
TRBD1,-,TRBV18,TRBJ1-2,TGTGCCAGCTCCCGGGACAGTGAAGGTCTAAACTATGGCTACACCTTC,CASSRDSEGLNYGYTF
TRBD1,once,TRBV6-1,TRBJ1-2,TGTGCCAGCAGTAGACAGGGGCTGTATGGCTACACCTTC,CASSRQGLYGYTF
TRBD1,few,TRBV18,TRBJ2-1,TGTGCCAGCTCACCAGGGACAGGGAGTTTCTACAATGAGCAGTTCTTC,CASSPGTGSFYNEQFF
-,-,TRBV19,TRBJ2-2,TGTGCCAGTCTCAGCTGGGCGAGTAACACCGGGGAGCTGTTTTTT,CASLSWASNTGELFF
TRBD1,-,TRBV28,TRBJ1-6,TGTGCCAGCAGTGGGGTCAGGGGGTATTCACCCCTCCACTTT,CASSGVRGYSPLHF
-,-,TRBV13,TRBJ2-1,TGTGCCAGCAGCCTTGGGGACTTCCCTTGCAATGAGCAGTTCTTC,CASSLGDFPCNEQFF
-,few,TRBV5-1,TRBJ2-2,TGCGCCAGCAGCTTCCTAGCTCCGATAACGAACACCGGGGAGCTGTTTTTT,CASSFLAPITNTGELFF
-,-,TRBV4-1,TRBJ1-2,TGCGCCAGCAGCCAAGATTGGCAGGGTAGCTACTATGGCTACACCTTC,CASSQDWQGSYYGYTF
-,-,TRBV5-1,TRBJ1-2,TGCGCCAGCAGCTTGGACGGGGGTTATGGCTACACCTTC,CASSLDGGYGYTF